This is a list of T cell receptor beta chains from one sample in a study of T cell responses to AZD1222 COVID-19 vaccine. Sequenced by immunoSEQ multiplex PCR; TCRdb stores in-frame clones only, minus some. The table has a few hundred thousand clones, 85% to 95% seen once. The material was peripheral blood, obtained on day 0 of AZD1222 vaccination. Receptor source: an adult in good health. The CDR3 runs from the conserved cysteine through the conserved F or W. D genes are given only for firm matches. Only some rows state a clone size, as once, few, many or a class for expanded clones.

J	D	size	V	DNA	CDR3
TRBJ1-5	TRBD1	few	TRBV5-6	TGTGCCAGCAGCAGGACAGGACCCAATCAGCCCCAGCATTTT	CASSRTGPNQPQHF
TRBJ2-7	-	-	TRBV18	TGTGCCAGCTCACCGTCGCTAGGTCCCGAGCAGTACTTC	CASSPSLGPEQYF
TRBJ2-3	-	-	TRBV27	TGTGCCAGCAGTAGGTCGCTGGGGCGCACAGATACGCAGTATTTT	CASSRSLGRTDTQYF
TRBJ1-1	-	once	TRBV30	TGTGCCTGGAGTGTATTGGGACCGAACACTGAAGCTTTCTTT	CAWSVLGPNTEAFF
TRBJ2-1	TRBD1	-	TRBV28	TGTGCCAGCAGTTTTAGGACAGGAATTCAGGATGAGCAGTTCTTC	CASSFRTGIQDEQFF
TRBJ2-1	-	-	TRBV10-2	TGCGCCAGCAGACCGGGGGTCATATACAATGAGCAGTTCTTC	CASRPGVIYNEQFF
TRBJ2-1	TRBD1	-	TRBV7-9	TGTGCCAGCAGCTCCAACAGGGGGCGTCTACATGAGCAGTTCTTC	CASSSNRGRLHEQFF
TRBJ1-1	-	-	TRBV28	TGTGCCAGCAGTTTCGACACTGAAGCTTTCTTT	CASSFDTEAFF
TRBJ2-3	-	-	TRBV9	TGTGCCAGCAGCGTAGGGCGGAGCAGCCTCACAGATACGCAGTATTTT	CASSVGRSSLTDTQYF
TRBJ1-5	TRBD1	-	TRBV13	TGTGCCAGCAGTCGTAGTTTTGACAGGGGGAAGAATCAGCCCCAGCATTTT	CASSRSFDRGKNQPQHF
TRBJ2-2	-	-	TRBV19	TGTGCCAGTAGTTCTCAGGGGGGCACCGGGGAGCTGTTTTTT	CASSSQGGTGELFF